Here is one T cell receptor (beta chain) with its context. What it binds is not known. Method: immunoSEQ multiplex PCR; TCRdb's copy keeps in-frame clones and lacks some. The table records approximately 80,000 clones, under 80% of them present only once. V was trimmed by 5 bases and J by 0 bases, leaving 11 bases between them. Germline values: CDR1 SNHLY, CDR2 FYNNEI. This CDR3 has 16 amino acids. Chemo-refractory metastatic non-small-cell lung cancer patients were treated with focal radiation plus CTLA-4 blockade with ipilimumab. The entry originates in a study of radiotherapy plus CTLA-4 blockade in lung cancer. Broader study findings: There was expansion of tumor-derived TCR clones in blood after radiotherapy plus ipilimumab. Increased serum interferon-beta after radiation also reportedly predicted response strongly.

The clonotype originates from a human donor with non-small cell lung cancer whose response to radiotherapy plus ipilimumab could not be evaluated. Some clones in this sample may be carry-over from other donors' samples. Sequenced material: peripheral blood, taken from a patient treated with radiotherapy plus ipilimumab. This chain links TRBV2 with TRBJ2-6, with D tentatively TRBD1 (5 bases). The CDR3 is CASSLRVSSGANVLTF. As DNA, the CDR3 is TGTGCCAGCAGTCTCAGGGTTAGCTCTGGGGCCAACGTCCTGACTTTC.